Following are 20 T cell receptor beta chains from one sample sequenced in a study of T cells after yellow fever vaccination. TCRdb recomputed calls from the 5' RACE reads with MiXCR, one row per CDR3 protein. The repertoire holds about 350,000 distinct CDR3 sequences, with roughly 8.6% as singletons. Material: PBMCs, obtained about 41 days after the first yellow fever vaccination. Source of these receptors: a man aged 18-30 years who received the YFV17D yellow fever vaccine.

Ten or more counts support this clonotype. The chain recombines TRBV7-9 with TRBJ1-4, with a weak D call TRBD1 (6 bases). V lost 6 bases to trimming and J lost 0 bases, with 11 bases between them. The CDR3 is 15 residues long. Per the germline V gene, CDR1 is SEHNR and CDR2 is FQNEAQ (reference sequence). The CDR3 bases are TGTGCCAGCAGTCAGGGGCCTGCAACTAATGAAAAACTGTTTTTT. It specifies CASSQGPATNEKLFF. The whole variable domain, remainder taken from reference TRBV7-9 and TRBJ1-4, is DTGVSQNPRHKITKRGQNVTFRCDPISEHNRLYWYRQTLGQGPEFLTYFQNEAQLEKSRLLSDRFSAERPKGSFSTLEIQRTEQGDSAMYLCASSQGPATNEKLFFGSGTQLSVL.

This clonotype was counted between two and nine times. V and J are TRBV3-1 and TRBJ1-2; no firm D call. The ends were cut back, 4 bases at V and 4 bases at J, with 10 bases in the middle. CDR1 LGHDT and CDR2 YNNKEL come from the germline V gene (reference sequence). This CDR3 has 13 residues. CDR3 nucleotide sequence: TGTGCCAGCAGCCCAGCCCCAAGCTATGGCTACACCTTC. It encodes CASSPAPSYGYTF.

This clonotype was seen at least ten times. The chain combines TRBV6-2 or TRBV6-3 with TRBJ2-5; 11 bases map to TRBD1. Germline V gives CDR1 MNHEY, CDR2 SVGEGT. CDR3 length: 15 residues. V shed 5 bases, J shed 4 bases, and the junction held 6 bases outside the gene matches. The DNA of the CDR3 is TGTGCCAGCAGTCAGGACAGGGGGCTTCGAGAGACCCAGTACTTC. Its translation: CASSQDRGLRETQYF.

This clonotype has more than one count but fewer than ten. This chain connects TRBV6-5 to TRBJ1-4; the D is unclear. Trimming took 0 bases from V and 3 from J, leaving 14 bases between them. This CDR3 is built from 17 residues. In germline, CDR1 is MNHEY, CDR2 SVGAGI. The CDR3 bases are TGTGCCAGCAGTTACTCAGGCCATAGGACGGCTAATGAAAAACTGTTTTTT. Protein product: CASSYSGHRTANEKLFF.

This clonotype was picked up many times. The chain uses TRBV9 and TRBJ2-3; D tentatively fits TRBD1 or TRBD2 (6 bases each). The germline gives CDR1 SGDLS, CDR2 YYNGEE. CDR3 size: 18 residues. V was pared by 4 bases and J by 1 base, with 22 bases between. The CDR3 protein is CASSPSFGGDMRTDTQYF. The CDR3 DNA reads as TGTGCCAGCAGCCCCTCTTTCGGGGGCGATATGCGCACAGATACGCAGTATTTT. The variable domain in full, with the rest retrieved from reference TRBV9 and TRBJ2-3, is DSGVTQTPKHLITATGQRVTLRCSPRSGDLSVYWYQQSLDQGLQFLIQYYNGEERAKGNILERFSAQQFPDLHSELNLSSLELGDSALYFCASSPSFGGDMRTDTQYFGPGTRLTVL.

CDR3 residues: CASSTTGGGEKLFF. For the CDR3, the DNA is TGTGCCAGCAGTACCACAGGGGGGGGTGAAAAACTGTTTTTT. This rearrangement joins TRBV28 to TRBJ1-4; 8 nucleotides agree with TRBD1. This CDR3 comprises 14 residues. The germline V gene encodes CDR1 MDHEN and CDR2 SYDVKM. The ends lost 5 bases at V and 7 bases at J; junction bases unmatched: 6.

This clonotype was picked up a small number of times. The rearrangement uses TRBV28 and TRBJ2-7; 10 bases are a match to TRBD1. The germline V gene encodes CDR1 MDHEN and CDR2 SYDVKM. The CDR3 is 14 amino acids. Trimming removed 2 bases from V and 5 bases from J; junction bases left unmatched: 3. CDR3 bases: TGTGCCAGCAGTTTAAGGGACAGGGGTAACGAGCAGTACGTC. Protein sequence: CASSLRDRGNEQYV.

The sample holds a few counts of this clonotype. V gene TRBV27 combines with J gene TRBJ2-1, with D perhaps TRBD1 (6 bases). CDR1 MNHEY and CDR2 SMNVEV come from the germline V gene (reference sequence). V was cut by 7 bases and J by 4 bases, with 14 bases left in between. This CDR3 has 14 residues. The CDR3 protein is CASKGGTAYNEQFF. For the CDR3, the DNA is TGTGCCAGCAAAGGGGGAACAGCTTACAATGAGCAGTTCTTC.

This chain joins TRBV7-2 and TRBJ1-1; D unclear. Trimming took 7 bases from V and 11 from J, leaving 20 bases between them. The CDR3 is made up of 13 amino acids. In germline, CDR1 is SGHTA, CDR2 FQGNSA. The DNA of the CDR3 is TGTGCCAGCACCGCGCCGGGAGGGCTTTTGGCTTTCTTT. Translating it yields CASTAPGGLLAFF.

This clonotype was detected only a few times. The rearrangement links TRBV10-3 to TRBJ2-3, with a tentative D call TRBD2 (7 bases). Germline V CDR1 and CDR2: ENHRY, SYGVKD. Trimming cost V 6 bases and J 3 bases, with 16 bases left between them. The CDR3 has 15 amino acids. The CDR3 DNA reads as TGTGCCATCAGAGAAAGGGCGGGGGCGACAGATACGCAGTATTTT. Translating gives CAIRERAGATDTQYF.

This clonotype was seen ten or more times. CDR3 nucleotides: TGCGGGGGGGCAGGGGCGGCCAAAAACATTCAGTACTTC. Translated, it gives CGGAGAAKNIQYF. The chain links TRBV20-1 to TRBJ2-4; TRBD2 is a possible D gene (7 bases). Per the germline V gene, CDR1 is DFQATT and CDR2 is SNEGSKA (reference sequence). The CDR3 contains 13 residues.

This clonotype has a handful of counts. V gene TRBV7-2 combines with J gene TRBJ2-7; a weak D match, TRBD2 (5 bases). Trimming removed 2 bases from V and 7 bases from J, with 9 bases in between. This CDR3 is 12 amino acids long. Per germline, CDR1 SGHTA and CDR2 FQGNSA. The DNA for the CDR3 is TGTGCCAGCAGCTTACCGGGGTGGGAGCAGTACTTC. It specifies CASSLPGWEQYF. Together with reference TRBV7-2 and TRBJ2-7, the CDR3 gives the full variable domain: GAGVSQSPSNKVTEKGKDVELRCDPISGHTALYWYRQSLGQGLEFLIYFQGNSAPDKSGLPSDRFSAERTGGSVSTLTIQRTQQEDSAVYLCASSLPGWEQYFGPGTRLTVT.

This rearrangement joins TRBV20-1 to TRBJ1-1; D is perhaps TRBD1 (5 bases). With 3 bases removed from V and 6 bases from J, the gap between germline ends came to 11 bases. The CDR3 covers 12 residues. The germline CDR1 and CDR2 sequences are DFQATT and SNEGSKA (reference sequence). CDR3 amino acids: CSASRAGPEAFF. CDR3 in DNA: TGCAGTGCTAGCAGGGCGGGCCCTGAAGCTTTCTTT.

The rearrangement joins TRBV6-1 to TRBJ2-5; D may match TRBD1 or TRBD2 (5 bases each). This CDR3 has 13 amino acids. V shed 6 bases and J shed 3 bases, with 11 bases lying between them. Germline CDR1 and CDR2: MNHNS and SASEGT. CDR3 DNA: TGTGCCAGCAGACGGGACGGAGAAGAGACCCAGTACTTC. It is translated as CASRRDGEETQYF.

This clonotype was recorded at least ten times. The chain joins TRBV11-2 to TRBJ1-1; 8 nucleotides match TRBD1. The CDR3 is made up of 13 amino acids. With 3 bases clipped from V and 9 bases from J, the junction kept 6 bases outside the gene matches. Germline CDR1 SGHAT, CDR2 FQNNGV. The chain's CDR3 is CASSLSDRGKAFF. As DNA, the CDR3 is TGTGCCAGCAGCTTGAGTGACAGGGGCAAAGCTTTCTTT.

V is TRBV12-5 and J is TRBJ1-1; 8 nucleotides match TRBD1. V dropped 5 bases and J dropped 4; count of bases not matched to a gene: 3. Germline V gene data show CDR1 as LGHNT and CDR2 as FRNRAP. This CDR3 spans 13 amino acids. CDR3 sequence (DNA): TGTGCTAGTGGTCTCGACAGGGGCACTGAAGCTTTCTTT. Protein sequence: CASGLDRGTEAFF. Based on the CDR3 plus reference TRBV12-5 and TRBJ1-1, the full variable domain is DARVTQTPRHKVTEMGQEVTMRCQPILGHNTVFWYRQTMMQGLELLAYFRNRAPLDDSGMPKDRFSAEMPDATLATLKIQPSEPRDSAVYFCASGLDRGTEAFFGQGTRLTVV.

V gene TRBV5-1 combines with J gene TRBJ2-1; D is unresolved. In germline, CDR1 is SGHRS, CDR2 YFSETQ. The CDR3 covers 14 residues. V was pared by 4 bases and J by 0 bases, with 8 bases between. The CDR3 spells CASSLDISYNEQFF. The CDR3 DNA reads TGCGCCAGCAGCCTCGACATCTCCTACAATGAGCAGTTCTTC.

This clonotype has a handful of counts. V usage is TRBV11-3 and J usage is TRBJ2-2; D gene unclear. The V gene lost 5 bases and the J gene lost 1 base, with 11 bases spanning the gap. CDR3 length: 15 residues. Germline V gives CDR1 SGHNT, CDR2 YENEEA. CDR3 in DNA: TGTGCCAGCAGCACCCGGACCGAGAACACCGGGGAGCTGTTTTTT. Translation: CASSTRTENTGELFF. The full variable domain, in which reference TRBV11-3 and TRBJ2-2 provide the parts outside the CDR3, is EAGVVQSPRYKIIEKKQPVAFWCNPISGHNTLYWYLQNLGQGPELLIRYENEEAVDDSQLPKDRFSAERLKGVDSTLKIQPAELGDSAVYLCASSTRTENTGELFFGEGSRLTVL.

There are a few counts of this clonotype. The CDR3 is CSARWIREKTNNSSTDTQYF. As DNA, the CDR3 is TGCAGTGCTAGATGGATCCGGGAGAAGACTAACAACTCTAGCACAGATACGCAGTATTTT. The chain recombines TRBV20-1 with TRBJ2-3; D perhaps matches TRBD2 (6 bases). V lost 2 bases and J lost 0, with 27 bases in between. Germline V gives CDR1 DFQATT, CDR2 SNEGSKA (reference sequence). The CDR3 extends over 20 amino acids.

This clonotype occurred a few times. CDR3 coding DNA: TGTGCCAGCAGCAGAGGCGATCCGAACACCGGGGAGCTGTTTTTT. Translated, it gives CASSRGDPNTGELFF. V and J are TRBV7-8 and TRBJ2-2, with D unclear. The CDR3 consists of 15 residues. The germline V and J ends were trimmed by 5 bases and 0 bases, with 10 bases remaining between them. Germline assignment: CDR1 SGHVS and CDR2 FQNEAQ.